The present T cell receptor beta chain was sequenced within a study of T cells in Graves' hyperthyroidism and ophthalmopathy. Trimming removed 3 bases from V and 10 bases from J; junction bases left unmatched: 5. Germline V gene sequence: CDR1 SGHAT, CDR2 FQNNGV. This CDR3 has 15 residues. TCR beta CDR3 regions were amplified from RNA transcripts. Initially, a first-round RT-PCR of the TCR CDR3 employed the HTBI primer set. MiXCR, run by TCRdb on the multiplex PCR reads, gives a single entry per CDR3 protein. The sample lists about 460,000 distinct CDR3 sequences, under 25% occurring once. Study-wide results and caveats: Ophthalmopathy was predicted by the model a median of approximately six months ahead of onset.

This clonotype was detected a few times. Its antigen is not known. The receptor's source is a woman in her 70s with Graves' ophthalmopathy. Input material: blood. The rearrangement links TRBV11-2 to TRBJ2-1, with TRBD2 matching 14 bases. The CDR3 bases are TGTGCCAGCAGCTTGGGACTAGCGGGAGCGACAGAGCAGTTCTTC. Its protein is CASSLGLAGATEQFF.